Included here is one TCR beta chain sequence, with context. The clone's antigen remains unknown. No per-base quality is available; no much larger clone lies one base away. The V end loses 2 bases and the J end loses 1 base, and a stretch of 8 bases separates them. Reading from cysteine to phenylalanine, the CDR3 counts 15 amino acids. CDR3 DNA only is kept here, 45 bases in frame from base 1. Taken from the germline V gene, the CDR1 and CDR2 loops are KGHSH and LQKENI. Patients with a history of autoimmune disease or receiving systemic immunosuppression were excluded from the trial. Peripheral blood for TCR sequencing was drawn from every dose cohort at baseline, at cycle 4 day 1 and at cycle 7 day 1. The samples were drawn from a first-in-human, open-label, multicenter phase I dose-escalation trial of ivuxolimab. The trial enrolled adults with locally advanced or metastatic head and neck squamous cell, hepatocellular, melanoma or renal cell carcinoma. CD4+ and CD8+ T cells were sorted separately from peripheral blood before TCR sequencing.

This entry comes from a study of OX40 agonist ivuxolimab in advanced cancers. Context from the whole study: Ivuxolimab, which targeted the costimulatory receptor OX40 (CD134), was an agonistic, fully human IgG2 monoclonal antibody. Prior anti-PD-1, anti-PD-L1 or anti-CTLA-4 therapy was permitted, and about two fifths of dose-escalation patients had received checkpoint inhibitors. The paper covers the monotherapy dose-escalation part of the phase I ivuxolimab trial, which included N ≈ 50 patients. Intravenous ivuxolimab was administered to patients every 2 weeks at six dose levels: 0.01, 0.1, 0.3, 1.5, 3 and 10 mg/kg. The point of sequencing TCRbeta in the periphery was to test whether ivuxolimab changed TCR sequence diversity and drove clonal T-cell expansion. Partial responses occurred in three dose-escalation patients, of whom one had hepatocellular carcinoma and two had cutaneous melanoma. Of the roughly 53 patients in dose escalation, 19 had hepatocellular carcinoma, roughly 15 had melanoma, 9 had renal cell carcinoma and 9 had head and neck cancer. The dose-escalation cohort was over 70% male with a mean age of approximately 59 years, ranging from roughly 23 to 79.

Overall study results and their limits: Partial responders in the 0.1-3.0 mg/kg groups had among the lowest normalized peripheral clonal expansion, especially among CD8+ T cells. Clonal expansion of both CD4+ and CD8+ blood T cells was observed from baseline to week 6 at doses 0.1 to 3.0 mg/kg. After ivuxolimab, more expanded clones were found on average in CD8+ T cells than in CD4+ T cells. The antigen specificity of the peripheral T cells that underwent clonal expansion was not determined. Low levels of normalized T-cell clonal expansion were also seen in some nonresponding patients.

For sequencing of the TCRbeta CDR3 region, genomic DNA was extracted from the sorted cells. TCRbeta CDR3 regions were sequenced using the immunoSEQ Assay. As stored in TCRdb, this immuneACCESS dataset retains in-frame rearrangements with V and J assigned. A fraction of the clones does not appear; measured against another copy, unresolved V genes explain less than half of the discrepancy, and the remainder lacks a known reason. The sample has around 68,000 clones on record, about 89% of them singletons. The top ten constitute over 2% of the sample. The sample was CD4+ or CD8+ T cells sorted from blood, taken in a trial of the OX40 agonist ivuxolimab. The source of this sequence is an adult with an advanced solid tumor such as melanoma, head and neck, liver or kidney cancer. The chain was built from TRBV18 and TRBJ2-2, and the D gene may be TRBD1, 5 bases matching. The nucleotide sequence is given as TGTGCCAGCTCACCAGCAGGACAGAACACCGGGGAGCTGTTTTTT. The resulting protein is CASSPAGQNTGELFF.